Sequencing of this TCR beta chain was carried out in a study of T cells in tumors after PD-1 blockade. Overall study: Treatment was either pembrolizumab 200 mg every 3 weeks or cemiplimab 350 mg every 2 weeks.

Template: tumor biopsy or peripheral blood genomic DNA, roughly 550-6,500 ng per sample. The repertoire was sequenced with immunoSEQ multiplex PCR; TCRdb's copy has only in-frame clones and lacks some. The table has 20,000 to 25,000 clones, roughly 80% seen once. Germline CDR1 is MNHEY and CDR2 is SVGAGI. The CDR3 is made up of 14 amino acids. Trimming stripped 10 bases from V and 3 bases from J, with 16 bases between. The clonotype originates from a human donor with basal cell carcinoma. The sequencing here drew on PBMCs, taken after anti-PD-1 treatment. The chain carries TRBV6-5 and TRBJ1-5; a weak D match, TRBD1 (6 bases). CDR3 in DNA: TGTGCCACCGAACAGGGTTGGGACAATCAGCCCCAGCATTTT. This codes for CATEQGWDNQPQHF.